Sequencing of this TCR beta chain was carried out in a study of T cells in Graves' hyperthyroidism and ophthalmopathy. What was amplified from RNA transcripts were TCR beta CDR3 regions. First-round RT-PCR of the TCR CDR3 relied on the HTBI primer set. TCRdb reprocessed the multiplex PCR reads via MiXCR and lists one record per CDR3 protein. The sample consists of hundreds of thousands of distinct CDR3 sequences, approximately 23% of them appearing once. This TCR derives from a woman in her sixties or seventies with Graves' ophthalmopathy. The specimen was blood.

CDR3 in amino acids: CASSGGALGTQYF. CDR3 nucleotides: TGTGCCAGCAGCGGGGGAGCTTTGGGTACGCAGTATTTT. V gene TRBV12-3 or TRBV12-4 combines with J gene TRBJ2-3; tentative D call: TRBD2 (6 bases). Trimming stripped 6 bases from V and 8 bases from J, with 15 bases between. CDR3 length equals 13 residues.